Below, 9 T cell receptor beta chains from the same sample are listed, as sequenced in a study of blood T cell repertoires in COVID-19. This table comes from immunoSEQ multiplex PCR, and its TCRdb copy is limited to in-frame clones, with some not included. The table lists 150,000 to 200,000 clones, approximately 88% of them singletons. The sample comprised peripheral blood. These receptors all come from a woman aged 60 to 75 with acute or convalescent COVID-19.

This chain joins TRBV5-5 and TRBJ2-1, with D maybe TRBD1 (5 bases). The length of the CDR3 is 13 residues. V lost 0 bases and J lost 8, with 9 bases in between. Per the germline V gene, CDR1 is SGHKS and CDR2 is YYEKEE (reference sequence). The CDR3 nucleotides read TGTGCCAGCAGCTTGGAGGGGCCCCATGAGCAGTTCTTC. It translates to CASSLEGPHEQFF.

The rearrangement joins TRBV7-8 to TRBJ2-3, with 8 bases fitting TRBD2. Unmatched junction bases numbered 4, after V lost 4 bases and J lost 1 base. The CDR3 has 15 amino acids. Germline CDR1 SGHVS, CDR2 FQNEAQ. This CDR3 is CASSSGGGRTDTQYF. In DNA form, the CDR3 reads TGTGCCAGCAGCTCCGGGGGGGGACGCACAGATACGCAGTATTTT.

The rearrangement uses TRBV28 and TRBJ1-5, with 9 positions matching TRBD1. This CDR3 has 17 residues. Per germline, CDR1 MDHEN and CDR2 SYDVKM. V dropped 2 bases and J dropped 1; count of bases not matched to a gene: 6. The CDR3 region is CASSLRFGTGSNQPQHF. The CDR3 bases are TGTGCCAGCAGTTTAAGGTTTGGGACAGGGAGCAATCAGCCCCAGCATTTT.

The chain uses TRBV13 and TRBJ2-2; 9 nucleotides agree with TRBD1. The CDR3 sequence is 16 residues long. Trimming removed 4 bases from V and 8 bases from J; junction bases left unmatched: 11. CDR1 and CDR2 from the germline V gene are PRHDT and FYEKMQ (reference sequence). The CDR3 spells CASSSRDRATPGELFF. For the CDR3, the DNA is TGTGCCAGCAGCTCCCGGGACAGGGCCACCCCGGGGGAGCTGTTTTTT. Full variable domain (missing parts from reference TRBV13 and TRBJ2-2): AAGVIQSPRHLIKEKRETATLKCYPIPRHDTVYWYQQGPGQDPQFLISFYEKMQSDKGSIPDRFSAQQFSDYHSELNMSSLELGDSALYFCASSSRDRATPGELFFGEGSRLTVL.

The chain combines TRBV20-1 with TRBJ1-5; no clear D. V lost 6 bases to trimming and J lost 8 bases, with 11 bases between them. This CDR3 is built from 11 residues. The germline V gene encodes CDR1 DFQATT and CDR2 SNEGSKA (reference sequence). The CDR3, as DNA: TGCAGTGCCGGAGGCGGCAAGCCCCAGCATTTT. Its protein is CSAGGGKPQHF.

V is TRBV24-1 and J is TRBJ2-7, with a tentative D call TRBD1 (5 bases). The CDR3 consists of 14 residues. Germline lookup yields CDR1 KGHDR and CDR2 SFDVKD. V gave up 2 bases and J gave up 5 bases, with 12 bases separating them. CDR3 nucleotides: TGTGCCACCAGTGATTCAGGCAGGGTCCACGAGCAGTACTTC. Translation: CATSDSGRVHEQYF.

This clone has just one count. This sequence joins TRBV6-6 and TRBJ1-2; D call uncertain. V was trimmed by 4 bases and J by 3 bases, leaving 9 bases between them. The CDR3 length is 13 residues. Germline V gene data show CDR1 as MNHNY and CDR2 as SVGAGI (reference sequence). The CDR3 region has the DNA TGTGCCAGCAGTTCCACAGCTTACTATGGCTACACCTTC. It is translated as CASSSTAYYGYTF.

This clone was seen more than once but under ten times. The chain is built from TRBV6-5 and TRBJ2-7, with D possibly TRBD1 on 5 matching bases. In germline, CDR1 is MNHEY, CDR2 SVGAGI. The germline V and J ends were trimmed by 8 bases and 5 bases, with 19 bases remaining between them. This CDR3 spans 14 amino acids. CDR3 protein: CASRIQGSNHEQYF. Written as DNA, the CDR3 is TGTGCCAGCCGAATTCAGGGTTCGAACCACGAGCAGTACTTC.

This clone was observed once. The rearrangement uses TRBV5-1 and TRBJ2-5; TRBD2 aligns across 12 bases. This CDR3 comprises 15 residues. V trimming: 3 bases; J trimming: 2 bases; junction bases outside the gene matches: 2. The V gene's germline CDR1 is SGHRS and CDR2 YFSETQ. In nucleotides, the CDR3 is TGCGCCAGCAGCTGGACTAGCGGGGATCAAGAGACCCAGTACTTC. It encodes CASSWTSGDQETQYF.